The rows below give T cell receptor beta chains drawn from one sample of a study of blood T cell repertoires in COVID-19. The method was immunoSEQ multiplex PCR; TCRdb's version includes in-frame clones alone and lacks a portion of them. The table lists 29,000 or so clones, 84% of them singletons, with 9% to 10% in the top ten. Sequenced sample: peripheral blood. The source is a man aged 80 or over with active COVID-19. CDR3s include the opening cysteine and the closing phenylalanine or tryptophan. The order of the fields is clone size, CDR3 length, D gene, J gene, V gene, CDR3 protein, CDR3 DNA. A D gene is named only where the DNA matches it firmly. The size of a clone is reported for some rows only, either as once, few or many, or as a class for expanded clones.

NA	16	TRBD2	TRBJ2-2	TRBV5-4	CASSAPSGGANGELFF	TGTGCCAGCAGCGCACCCTCCGGGGGGGCGAACGGGGAGCTGTTTTTT
NA	12	TRBD2	TRBJ2-7	TRBV10-2	CASGSGGYEQYF	TGCGCCAGCGGTAGCGGGGGATACGAGCAGTACTTC
NA	16	TRBD2	TRBJ2-1	TRBV9	CASSRTGTSGGNEQFF	TGTGCCAGCAGCAGGACGGGGACTAGCGGGGGCAATGAGCAGTTCTTC
NA	16	NA	TRBJ2-1	TRBV12-5	CASGLGQTSLYNEQFF	TGTGCTAGTGGTTTGGGCCAGACTTCACTCTACAATGAGCAGTTCTTC
NA	14	NA	TRBJ1-2	TRBV5-6	CASSETGIGYGYTF	TGTGCCAGCAGCGAAACAGGGATCGGCTATGGCTACACCTTC
NA	15	NA	TRBJ1-5	TRBV20-1	CSASKVGRGNQPQHF	TGCAGTGCTAGTAAGGTTGGGAGGGGCAATCAGCCCCAGCATTTT
few	13	NA	TRBJ2-2	TRBV24-1	CATSDEGAGELFF	TGTGCCACCAGTGACGAAGGGGCCGGGGAGCTGTTTTTT
NA	15	TRBD1	TRBJ1-5	TRBV6-6	CASSYLGQGNQPQHF	TGTGCCAGCAGTTACTTGGGACAGGGCAATCAGCCCCAGCATTTT
once	14	NA	TRBJ1-1	TRBV9	CASSDSFMNTEAFF	TGTGCCAGCAGCGACAGCTTTATGAACACTGAAGCTTTCTTT
NA	14	NA	TRBJ2-3	TRBV27	CASSPYRGTDTQYF	TGTGCCAGCAGTCCATACAGGGGCACAGATACGCAGTATTTT
NA	15	NA	TRBJ2-5	TRBV7-2	CASSLGGRHQETQYF	TGTGCCAGCAGCTTAGGGGGCAGGCACCAAGAGACCCAGTACTTC
NA	17	TRBD2	TRBJ2-3	TRBV24-1	CATSDWTSGDSTDTQYF	TGTGCCACCAGTGATTGGACTAGCGGGGATAGCACAGATACGCAGTATTTT
NA	13	TRBD1	TRBJ1-1	TRBV9	CASSNFPGQEAFF	TGTGCCAGCAGCAATTTCCCGGGACAGGAAGCTTTCTTT
medium-sized	13	TRBD1	TRBJ1-2	TRBV6-5	CASRWDSNYGYTF	TGTGCCAGCAGGTGGGACAGTAACTATGGCTACACCTTC
NA	13	NA	TRBJ2-5	TRBV5-1	CASSAGTTETQYF	TGCGCCAGCAGCGCGGGAACCACAGAGACCCAGTACTTC
NA	16	TRBD1	TRBJ2-7	TRBV14	CASSQDKGARSYEQYF	TGTGCCAGCAGCCAAGATAAGGGGGCTCGCTCCTACGAGCAGTACTTC
NA	13	NA	TRBJ2-5	TRBV3-1/TRBV3-2	CASKLSRGGTQYF	TGTGCCAGCAAACTCTCGAGGGGAGGGACCCAGTACTTC
NA	17	NA	TRBJ2-5	TRBV18	CASSQELGLRMGETQYF	TGTGCCAGCTCACAAGAATTGGGACTCCGAATGGGAGAGACCCAGTACTTC
NA	14	NA	TRBJ2-2	TRBV29-1	CSAAGGGDTGELFF	TGCAGCGCCGCCGGCGGGGGCGACACCGGGGAGCTGTTTTTT
once	13	NA	TRBJ1-5	TRBV18	CASSQDNNQPQHF	TGTGCCAGCTCACAGGACAATAATCAGCCCCAGCATTTT
NA	15	TRBD2	TRBJ2-7	TRBV5-1	CASSLRTSGAYEQYF	TGCGCCAGCAGCTTGCGGACTAGCGGGGCCTACGAGCAGTACTTC
NA	13	NA	TRBJ2-5	TRBV29-1	CSVLGGPLSTQYF	TGCAGCGTTTTGGGGGGGCCTTTGAGTACCCAGTACTTC
NA	15	NA	TRBJ1-3	TRBV7-9	CASSPDSVSGNTIYF	TGTGCCAGCAGCCCTGACAGTGTCTCTGGAAACACCATATATTTT
few	14	NA	TRBJ1-6	TRBV6-5	CASSTGRGNSPLHF	TGTGCCAGCAGTACGGGGCGGGGAAATTCACCCCTCCACTTT
once	17	TRBD1	TRBJ1-2	TRBV4-2	CASSPLPGQTLNYGYTF	TGTGCCAGCAGCCCCCTACCGGGACAGACACTTAACTATGGCTACACCTTC
NA	15	TRBD1	TRBJ2-1	TRBV19	CASRGQGQFYNEQFF	TGTGCCAGTAGGGGACAGGGGCAATTCTACAATGAGCAGTTCTTC
NA	17	TRBD1	TRBJ2-7	TRBV7-9	CASSLAGTGGPSYEQYF	TGTGCCAGCAGCTTAGCGGGGACAGGGGGACCTAGCTACGAGCAGTACTTC
NA	20	TRBD2	TRBJ2-1	TRBV4-2	CASSQDSGLAAPSSYNEQFF	TGTGCCAGCAGCCAAGATTCGGGACTAGCGGCTCCTAGCTCCTACAATGAGCAGTTCTTC
NA	14	TRBD1	TRBJ2-7	TRBV19	CASSIAQGAYEQYF	TGTGCCAGTAGTATAGCGCAGGGGGCCTACGAGCAGTACTTC
once	15	NA	TRBJ2-7	TRBV19	CASSPMSRGPYEQYF	TGTGCCAGTAGCCCGATGTCACGGGGTCCCTACGAGCAGTACTTC
NA	13	NA	TRBJ2-5	TRBV5-4	CASSYGLGETQYF	TGTGCCAGCAGCTACGGACTTGGGGAGACCCAGTACTTC
once	15	NA	TRBJ1-4	TRBV19	CASSNSLATNEKLFF	TGTGCCAGTTCTAACAGTCTTGCAACTAATGAAAAACTGTTTTTT